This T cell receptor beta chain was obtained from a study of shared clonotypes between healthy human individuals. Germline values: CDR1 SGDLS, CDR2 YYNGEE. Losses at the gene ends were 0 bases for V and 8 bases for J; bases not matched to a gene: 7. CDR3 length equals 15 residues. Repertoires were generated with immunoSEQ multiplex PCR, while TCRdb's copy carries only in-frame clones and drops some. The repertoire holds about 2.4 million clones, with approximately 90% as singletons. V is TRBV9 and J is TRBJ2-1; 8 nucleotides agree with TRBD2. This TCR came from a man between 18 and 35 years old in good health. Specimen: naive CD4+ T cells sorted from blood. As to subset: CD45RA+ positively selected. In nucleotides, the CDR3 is TGTGCCAGCAGCGTAGACCAGGGACTAGGGCATGAGCAGTTCTTC. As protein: CASSVDQGLGHEQFF.